What follows are 3 T cell receptor beta chains derived from one specimen sequenced in a study of CD8 T cells in ankylosing spondylitis. The study, taken as a whole, reports: In ankylosing spondylitis blood, a motif of eight highly homologous TCR beta variants appeared characteristic.

A single record per CDR3 protein comes from TCRdb applying MiXCR to the 5' RACE reads. Of a few hundred thousand distinct CDR3 sequences listed, 15% to 20% are singletons. Their cognate antigens are unknown. The sample was blood, either unsorted or a sorted T cell fraction (not recorded which). These receptors were taken from a male donor with ankylosing spondylitis.

This clonotype has ten or more counts. The rearrangement uses TRBV29-1 and TRBJ1-2; weak D call: TRBD1 (5 bases). V lost 3 bases and J lost 5, with 13 bases in between. Germline CDR1 reads SQVTM; CDR2 reads ANQGSEA. This CDR3 is built from 13 residues. The CDR3 DNA follows: TGCAGCGTTGAGTCAGGGACGACATATGGCTACACCTTC. It translates to CSVESGTTYGYTF.

The DNA for the CDR3 is TGTGCCAGCAGGACTAGCGGCTACGAGCAGTACTTC. As protein: CASRTSGYEQYF. V is TRBV27 and J is TRBJ2-7, with 9 bases fitting TRBD2. Looked up from germline, CDR1 is MNHEY and CDR2 is SMNVEV (reference sequence). V lost 6 bases, J lost 3 bases, and 0 bases stayed unmatched. There are 12 residues in the CDR3.

This clonotype was seen a few times. This rearrangement joins TRBV28 to TRBJ1-5, with TRBD1 identical over 10 bases. The CDR3 is 17 amino acids. V dropped 7 bases and J dropped 3; count of bases not matched to a gene: 12. Germline V CDR1 and CDR2: MDHEN, SYDVKM. CDR3 coding DNA: TGTGCCAGCAAAAACCCTTGGACAGGGGGTAACAATCAGCCCCAGCATTTT. It codes for CASKNPWTGGNNQPQHF. Full variable domain (missing parts from reference TRBV28 and TRBJ1-5): DVKVTQSSRYLVKRTGEKVFLECVQDMDHENMFWYRQDPGLGLRLIYFSYDVKMKEKGDIPEGYSVSREKKERFSLILESASTNQTSMYLCASKNPWTGGNNQPQHFGDGTRLSIL.